This T cell receptor beta chain was identified in a study of regulatory T cells in long-lasting Graves disease (dated by TCRdb to the early 2020s). For the study in its entirety: Persistent Graves' disease was defined as persistently positive TSH receptor autoantibodies together with antithyroid drug treatment for over 5 years. On average, persistent Graves' disease patients in the clinical cohort had been on antithyroid drugs for about 9.3 years. This study used TCR sequencing and RNA sequencing of peripheral blood to compare persistent Graves' disease patients against newly diagnosed Graves' disease patients. A total of roughly 33 samples were covered by TCR sequencing, comprising 13 persistent and around 20 newly diagnosed Graves' disease patients. The study was registered as a clinical trial and conducted in China. General findings and caveats noted by the study authors: Only the TCR beta chain was sequenced and analyzed. More public clonotypes were shared among persistent patients (2,741) than among newly diagnosed patients (roughly 1,000). Preferential use of TRBV28, TRBJ1-2 and TRBJ2-5 was observed in persistent disease, whereas TRBV20-1 and TRBJ2-1 were favored in newly diagnosed disease. The small sample size was acknowledged by the authors as a limitation that may reduce accuracy. Because the primary lesion, thyroid tissue, could not be accessed, the study looked at peripheral blood alone. Compared with newly diagnosed patients, persistent Graves' disease patients had lower TCR Shannon entropy and fewer highly expanded clones, which suggests clonal expansion.

The time point tag for this specimen amounts to: persistent/refractory GD, antithyroid drugs over 5 years with positive TRAb. For both TCR sequencing and RNA sequencing, RNA was extracted from PBMCs in TRIzol. The diagnosis of Graves' disease was made according to American Thyroid Association guidelines. Patients for the study were recruited at an endocrinology department in Xi'an, China. From each patient, approximately 9 milliliters of peripheral blood was collected into an EDTA anticoagulant tube. PBMCs were isolated by Ficoll Paque Plus density gradient separation without further T cell sorting. An Agilent 2100 Bioanalyzer and agarose gel were used to check RNA quality, and a NanoDrop 2000 was used to measure RNA concentration. The library was generated by multiplex PCR. The data were produced on an Illumina HiSeq 4000. iRepertoire HTBI primers and Arm-PCR amplification of CDR3 regions were used to construct TCR beta libraries. Before sequencing, the PCR products underwent gel purification. The source study handled its data this way. A total of fewer than 70 TRBV and approximately 13 TRBJ segments were identified across samples and were used for gene usage analysis of CDR3 amino acid clonotypes. Filtered high-quality paired reads were merged into contigs using COPE and FqMerger. Contigs were aligned with BLAST to IMGT TRBV, TRBD and TRBJ reference genes, and CDR3 was defined per IMGT. Any clonotype with a frequency above 0.1% was counted as a highly expanded clone. Shannon entropy was used to measure repertoire diversity, and the Gini coefficient was used to measure V-J evenness. Clonotypes shared by more than one individual were considered public. TCRdb trimmed public reads at Q25 via fastp, called clones via MiXCR and kept in-frame beta chains. Rows with one shared CDR3 protein collapse into an entry with the most common genes and DNA. TCRdb's processing, not the study's, gives the V and J calls here. The sample yields approximately 400,000 distinct CDR3 sequences; about 20% were counted once. The ten top clones hold less than 25% of the sample.

About this clonotype itself: There is no known antigen for this receptor. There are no base qualities to consult, and no much larger clone falls within one base.

The CDR3 spans 16 residues, from the cysteine through the phenylalanine. This entry keeps only the CDR3 DNA: 48 bases, framed from base 1. CDR1 and CDR2, per the germline V gene, are MNHEY and SVGEGT. Clipping removes 0 bases from V and 3 bases from J, with 1 as the unmatched junction base count. This clonotype was obtained from a female donor with Graves disease. Recombination joined TRBV6-2 or TRBV6-3 with TRBJ2-7, and 14 bases in between align with TRBD2. The sequenced sample was peripheral blood mononuclear cells (PBMCs), obtained when the disease was refractory, from a patient treated with antithyroid drugs. The CDR3 has the sequence CASSYSGLAGVYEQYF. Here is the DNA: TGTGCCAGCAGTTACTCGGGACTAGCGGGAGTCTACGAGCAGTACTTC.